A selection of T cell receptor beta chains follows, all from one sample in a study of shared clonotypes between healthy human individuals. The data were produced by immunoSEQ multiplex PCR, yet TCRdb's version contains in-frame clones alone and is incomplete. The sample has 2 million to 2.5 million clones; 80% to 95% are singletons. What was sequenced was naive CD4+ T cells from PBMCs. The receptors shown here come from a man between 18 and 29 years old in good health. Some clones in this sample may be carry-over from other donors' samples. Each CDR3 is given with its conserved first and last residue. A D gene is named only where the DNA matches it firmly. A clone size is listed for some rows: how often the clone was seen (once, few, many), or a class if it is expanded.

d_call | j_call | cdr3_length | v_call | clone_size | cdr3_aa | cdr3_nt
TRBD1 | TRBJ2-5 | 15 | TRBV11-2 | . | CASSFPGQGARTQYF | TGTGCCAGCAGCTTCCCCGGACAGGGGGCTCGGACCCAGTACTTC
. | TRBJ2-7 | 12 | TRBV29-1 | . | CSVRGGLYEQYF | TGCAGTGTTAGAGGAGGGCTCTACGAGCAGTACTTC
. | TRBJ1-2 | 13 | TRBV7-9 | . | CASSPQGDYGYTF | TGTGCCAGCAGCCCCCAGGGAGACTATGGCTACACCTTC
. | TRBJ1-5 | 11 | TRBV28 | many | CASRGTRAQHF | TGTGCCAGCAGGGGGACCAGAGCCCAGCATTTT
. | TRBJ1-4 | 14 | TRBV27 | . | CASSSRQDGGKLFF | TGTGCCAGCAGTTCCAGACAAGACGGGGGGAAACTGTTTTTT
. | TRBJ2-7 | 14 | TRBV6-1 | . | CANSQGPDFYEQYF | TGTGCCAACTCACAGGGACCCGATTTCTACGAGCAGTACTTC
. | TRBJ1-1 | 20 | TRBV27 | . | CASSFTGLGVPGLQDTEAFF | TGTGCCAGCAGTTTCACGGGCTTGGGTGTCCCTGGTCTTCAGGACACTGAAGCTTTCTTT
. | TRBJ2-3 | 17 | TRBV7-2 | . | CASSQGGLGLSSDTQYF | TGTGCCAGCAGCCAGGGGGGTCTTGGGCTCTCGTCAGATACGCAGTATTTT
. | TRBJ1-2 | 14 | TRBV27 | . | CASGFTGVGYGYTF | TGTGCCAGCGGCTTTACGGGGGTGGGCTATGGCTACACCTTC
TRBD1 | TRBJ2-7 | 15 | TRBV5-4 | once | CASSQGDRGLYEQYF | TGTGCCAGCAGCCAGGGGGACAGGGGGCTCTACGAGCAGTACTTC
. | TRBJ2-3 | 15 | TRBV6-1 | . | CASSEVASSTDTQYF | TGTGCCAGCAGTGAAGTGGCCTCAAGCACAGATACGCAGTATTTT
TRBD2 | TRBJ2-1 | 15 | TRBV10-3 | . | CAISELAGGEGEQFF | TGTGCCATCAGTGAACTAGCGGGAGGGGAAGGTGAGCAGTTCTTC
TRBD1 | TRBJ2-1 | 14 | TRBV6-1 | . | CASSPRQGDNEQFF | TGTGCCAGCAGTCCCCGACAGGGGGACAATGAGCAGTTCTTC
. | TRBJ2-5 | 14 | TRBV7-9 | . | CASTRVSREETQYF | TGTGCCAGCACAAGGGTTTCTCGAGAAGAGACCCAGTACTTC
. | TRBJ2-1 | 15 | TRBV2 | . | CASEGRGFSYNEQFF | TGTGCCAGCGAAGGACGAGGGTTCTCCTACAATGAGCAGTTCTTC
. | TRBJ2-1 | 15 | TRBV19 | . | CASSIFRGLPLEQFF | TGTGCCAGTAGTATCTTTCGGGGACTCCCCTTAGAGCAGTTCTTC
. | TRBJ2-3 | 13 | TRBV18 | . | CASSPYHSDTQYF | TGTGCCAGCTCACCATATCATTCAGATACGCAGTATTTT
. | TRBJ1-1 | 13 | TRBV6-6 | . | CASSPRLNTEAFF | TGTGCCAGCAGTCCCAGGTTGAACACTGAAGCTTTCTTT
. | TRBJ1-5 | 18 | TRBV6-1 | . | CASSGSWTARENNQPQHF | TGTGCCAGCAGTGGATCTTGGACAGCTAGAGAGAACAATCAGCCCCAGCATTTT
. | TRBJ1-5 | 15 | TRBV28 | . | CASTPDKATYQPQHF | TGTGCCAGCACCCCGGACAAGGCAACCTATCAGCCCCAGCATTTT
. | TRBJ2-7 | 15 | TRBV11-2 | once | CASSFMWDSPYEQYF | TGTGCCAGCAGCTTTATGTGGGACTCCCCCTACGAGCAGTACTTC
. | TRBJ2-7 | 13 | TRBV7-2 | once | CASTTVTTYEQYF | TGTGCCAGCACAACCGTTACTACCTACGAGCAGTACTTC
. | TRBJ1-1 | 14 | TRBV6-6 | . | CASNAAGENTEAFF | TGTGCCAGCAACGCGGCAGGGGAGAACACTGAAGCTTTCTTT
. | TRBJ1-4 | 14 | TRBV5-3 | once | CARSGGLSNEKLFF | TGTGCCAGAAGCGGGGGTCTTTCTAATGAAAAACTGTTTTTT
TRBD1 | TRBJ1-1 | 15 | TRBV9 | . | CASSANRGSNTEAFF | TGTGCCAGCAGCGCGAACAGGGGGTCGAACACTGAAGCTTTCTTT
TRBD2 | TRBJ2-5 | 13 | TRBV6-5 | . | CASSPPGGGTQYF | TGTGCCAGCAGCCCCCCGGGGGGAGGGACCCAGTACTTC
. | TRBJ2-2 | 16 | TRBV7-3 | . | CASSPHRAANTGELFF | TGTGCCAGCAGCCCTCACAGGGCCGCGAACACCGGGGAGCTGTTTTTT
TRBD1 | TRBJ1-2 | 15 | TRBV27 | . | CASSPPGQGLAGYTF | TGTGCCAGCAGTCCACCCGGACAGGGACTAGCTGGCTACACCTTC
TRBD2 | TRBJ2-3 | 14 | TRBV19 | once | CASQREHSTDTQYF | TGTGCCAGTCAGCGGGAGCATAGCACAGATACGCAGTATTTT
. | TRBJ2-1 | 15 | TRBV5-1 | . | CASSLGWSDYNEQFF | TGCGCCAGCAGCTTGGGGTGGTCAGATTACAATGAGCAGTTCTTC
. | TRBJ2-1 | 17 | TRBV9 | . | CASSVVGAPIPYNEQFF | TGTGCCAGCAGCGTAGTAGGAGCGCCCATACCCTACAATGAGCAGTTCTTC
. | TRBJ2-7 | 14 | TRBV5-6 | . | CASSLEPTSHEQYF | TGTGCCAGCAGCTTGGAGCCCACTAGCCACGAGCAGTACTTC
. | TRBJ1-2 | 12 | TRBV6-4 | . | CASSGQNYGYTF | TGTGCCAGCAGTGGGCAGAACTATGGCTACACCTTC
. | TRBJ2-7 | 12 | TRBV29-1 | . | CSVGGLSYEQYF | TGCAGCGTTGGCGGATTATCCTACGAGCAGTACTTC
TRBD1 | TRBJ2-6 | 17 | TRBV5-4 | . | CASSPSGQLAGANVLTF | TGTGCCAGCAGCCCCTCGGGACAGCTGGCTGGGGCCAACGTCCTGACTTTC